The clone carrying this T cell receptor (beta chain) was seen only a few times. The sample comes from a study of CDR3 diversity in severe acne. The CDR3 loop spans 14 amino acids. The J segment lost 3 bases and the V segment lost 0 bases, leaving 3 bases of the junction unmatched. Germline CDR1 reads SGDLS; CDR2 reads YYNGEE. TCRdb re-called the PCR reads through MiXCR, storing one row per CDR3 protein. This repertoire shows 79,000 or so distinct CDR3 sequences, under 55% found once; its top ten account for 11%. The rearrangement uses TRBV9 and TRBJ2-7; 7 nucleotides agree with TRBD1. Specimen: blood. The receptor was isolated from a male donor with severe acne vulgaris. In DNA, the CDR3 is TGTGCCAGCAGCGTAGTCGCAGGGGGCTACGAGCAGTACTTC. Translated: CASSVVAGGYEQYF.